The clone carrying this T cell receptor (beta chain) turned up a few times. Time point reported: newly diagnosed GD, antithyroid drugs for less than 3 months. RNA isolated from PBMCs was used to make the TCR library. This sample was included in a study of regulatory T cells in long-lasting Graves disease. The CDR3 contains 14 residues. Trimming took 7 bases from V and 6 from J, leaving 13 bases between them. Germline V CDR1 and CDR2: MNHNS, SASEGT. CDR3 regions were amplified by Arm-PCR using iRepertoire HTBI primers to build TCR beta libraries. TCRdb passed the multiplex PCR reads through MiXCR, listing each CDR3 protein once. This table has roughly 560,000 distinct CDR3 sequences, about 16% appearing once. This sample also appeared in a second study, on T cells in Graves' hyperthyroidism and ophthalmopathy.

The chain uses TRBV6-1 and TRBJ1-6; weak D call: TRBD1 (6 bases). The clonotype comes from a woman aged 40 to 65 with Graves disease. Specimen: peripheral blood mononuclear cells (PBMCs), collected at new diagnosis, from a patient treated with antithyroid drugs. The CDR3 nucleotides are TGTGCCAGCACCGGAGGGGGGAGTAATTCACCCCTCCACTTT. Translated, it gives CASTGGGSNSPLHF.